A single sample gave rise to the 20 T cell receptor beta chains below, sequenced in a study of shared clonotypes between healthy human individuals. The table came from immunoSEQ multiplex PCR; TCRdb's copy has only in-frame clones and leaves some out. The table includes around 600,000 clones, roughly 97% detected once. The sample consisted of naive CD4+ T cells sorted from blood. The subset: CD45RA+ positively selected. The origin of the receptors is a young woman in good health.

The CDR3 loop is CASSSKVGNEKLFF. CDR3 coding DNA: TGTGCCAGCAGCTCAAAAGTAGGGAATGAAAAACTGTTTTTT. This chain uses TRBV9 with TRBJ1-4; D is unclear. The CDR3 extends over 14 amino acids. The germline V gene has CDR1 SGDLS and CDR2 YYNGEE. Trimming shortened V by 4 bases and J by 5 bases, and 12 bases separated the two germline ends.

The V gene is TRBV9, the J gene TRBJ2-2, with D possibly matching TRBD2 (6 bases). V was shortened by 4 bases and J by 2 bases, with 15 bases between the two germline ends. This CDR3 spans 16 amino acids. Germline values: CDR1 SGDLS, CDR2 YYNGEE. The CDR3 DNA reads TGTGCCAGCAGCAAGGTGGGGAGGAGTAACACCGGGGAGCTGTTTTTT. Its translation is CASSKVGRSNTGELFF. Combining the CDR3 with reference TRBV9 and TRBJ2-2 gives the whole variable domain DSGVTQTPKHLITATGQRVTLRCSPRSGDLSVYWYQQSLDQGLQFLIQYYNGEERAKGNILERFSAQQFPDLHSELNLSSLELGDSALYFCASSKVGRSNTGELFFGEGSRLTVL.

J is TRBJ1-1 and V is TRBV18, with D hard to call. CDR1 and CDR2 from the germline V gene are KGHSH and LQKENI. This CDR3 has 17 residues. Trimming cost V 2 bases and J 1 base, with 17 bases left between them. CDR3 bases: TGTGCCAGCTCACCAACGCACGCCGGGGAAGGGAACACTGAAGCTTTCTTT. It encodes CASSPTHAGEGNTEAFF. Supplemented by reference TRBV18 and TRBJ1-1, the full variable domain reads NAGVMQNPRHLVRRRGQEARLRCSPMKGHSHVYWYRQLPEEGLKFMVYLQKENIIDESGMPKERFSAEFPKEGPSILRIQQVVRGDSAAYFCASSPTHAGEGNTEAFFGQGTRLTVV.

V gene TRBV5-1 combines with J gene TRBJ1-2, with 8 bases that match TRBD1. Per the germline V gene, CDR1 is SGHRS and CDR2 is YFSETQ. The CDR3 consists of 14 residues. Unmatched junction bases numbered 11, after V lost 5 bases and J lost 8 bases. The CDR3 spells CASSDSDRAQGYTF. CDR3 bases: TGCGCCAGCAGTGACTCGGACAGGGCGCAGGGCTACACCTTC.

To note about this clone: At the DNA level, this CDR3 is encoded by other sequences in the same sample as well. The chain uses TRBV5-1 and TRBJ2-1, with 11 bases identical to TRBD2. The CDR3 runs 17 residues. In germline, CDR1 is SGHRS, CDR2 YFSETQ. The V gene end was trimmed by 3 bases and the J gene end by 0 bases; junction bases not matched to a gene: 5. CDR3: CASSSTSGKSSYNEQFF. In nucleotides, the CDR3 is TGCGCCAGCAGCTCGACTAGCGGGAAGAGCTCCTACAATGAGCAGTTCTTC.

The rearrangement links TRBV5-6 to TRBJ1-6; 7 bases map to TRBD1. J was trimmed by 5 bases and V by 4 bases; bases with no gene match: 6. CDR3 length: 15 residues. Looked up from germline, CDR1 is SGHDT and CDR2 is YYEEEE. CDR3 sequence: CASSRRDSDNSPLHF. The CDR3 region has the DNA TGTGCCAGCAGCCGCCGGGACAGCGATAATTCACCCCTCCACTTT.

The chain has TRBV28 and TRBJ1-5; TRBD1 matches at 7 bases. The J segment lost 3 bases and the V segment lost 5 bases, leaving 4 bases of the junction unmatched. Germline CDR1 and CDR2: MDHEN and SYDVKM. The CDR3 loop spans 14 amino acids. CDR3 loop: CASSTGQNNQPQHF. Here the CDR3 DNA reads TGTGCCAGCAGTACGGGACAGAACAATCAGCCCCAGCATTTT.

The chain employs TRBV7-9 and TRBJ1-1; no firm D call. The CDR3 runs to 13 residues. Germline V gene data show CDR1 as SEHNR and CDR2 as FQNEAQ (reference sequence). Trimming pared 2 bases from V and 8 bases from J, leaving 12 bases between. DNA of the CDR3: TGTGCCAGCAGCTTATATAATCTCTTAGAAGCTTTCTTT. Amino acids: CASSLYNLLEAFF.

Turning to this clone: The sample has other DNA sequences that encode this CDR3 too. CDR3 sequence reads: CASSAPGQGSYEQYF. The CDR3 nucleotides read TGTGCCAGCAGTGCCCCGGGACAGGGGTCTTACGAGCAGTACTTC. The chain couples TRBV28 to TRBJ2-7, with TRBD1 matching over 10 bases. This CDR3 has 15 residues. CDR1 MDHEN and CDR2 SYDVKM come from the germline V gene. Trimming cost V 5 bases and J 4 bases; bases outside gene matches: 8.

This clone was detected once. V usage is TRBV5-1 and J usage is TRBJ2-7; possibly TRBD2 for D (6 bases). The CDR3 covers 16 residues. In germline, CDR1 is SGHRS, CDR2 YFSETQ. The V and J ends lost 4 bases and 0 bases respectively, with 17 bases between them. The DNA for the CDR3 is TGCGCCAGCAGCCCTCGGTCGGGGGTCAGCTCCTACGAGCAGTACTTC. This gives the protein CASSPRSGVSSYEQYF.

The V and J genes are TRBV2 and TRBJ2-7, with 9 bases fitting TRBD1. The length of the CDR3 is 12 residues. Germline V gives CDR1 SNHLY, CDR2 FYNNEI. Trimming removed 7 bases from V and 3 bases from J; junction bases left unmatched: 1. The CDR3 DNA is TGTGCCAGCAAGGACAGGGGCTACGAGCAGTACTTC. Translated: CASKDRGYEQYF.

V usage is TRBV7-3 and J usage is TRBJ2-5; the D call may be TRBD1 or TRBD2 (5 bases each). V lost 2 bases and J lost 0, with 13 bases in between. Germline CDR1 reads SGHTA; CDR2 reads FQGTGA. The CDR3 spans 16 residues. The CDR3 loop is CASSLHGGRNQETQYF. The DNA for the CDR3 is TGTGCCAGCAGCTTACATGGGGGAAGGAACCAAGAGACCCAGTACTTC.

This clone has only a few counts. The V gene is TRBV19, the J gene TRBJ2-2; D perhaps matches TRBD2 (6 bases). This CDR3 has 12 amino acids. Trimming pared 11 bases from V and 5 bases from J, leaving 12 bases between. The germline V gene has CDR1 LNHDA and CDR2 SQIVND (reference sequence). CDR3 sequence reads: CASREQTGELFF. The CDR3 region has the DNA TGTGCCTCGCGGGAACAGACCGGGGAGCTGTTTTTT.

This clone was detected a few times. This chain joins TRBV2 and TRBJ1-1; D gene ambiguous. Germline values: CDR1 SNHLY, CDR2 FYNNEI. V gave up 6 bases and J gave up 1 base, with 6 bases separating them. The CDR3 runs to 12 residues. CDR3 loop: CASSLRNTEAFF. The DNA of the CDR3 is TGTGCCAGCAGCCTCAGGAACACTGAAGCTTTCTTT. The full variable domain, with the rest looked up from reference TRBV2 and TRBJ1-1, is EPEVTQTPSHQVTQMGQEVILRCVPISNHLYFYWYRQILGQKVEFLVSFYNNEISEKSEIFDDQFSVERPDGSNFTLKIRSTKLEDSAMYFCASSLRNTEAFFGQGTRLTVV.

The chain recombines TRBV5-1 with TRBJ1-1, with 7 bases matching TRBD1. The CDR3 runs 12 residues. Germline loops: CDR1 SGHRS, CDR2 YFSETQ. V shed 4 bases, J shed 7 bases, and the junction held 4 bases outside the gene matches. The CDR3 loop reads CASSMRQGEAFF. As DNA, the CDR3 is TGCGCCAGCAGCATGCGACAGGGTGAAGCTTTCTTT.

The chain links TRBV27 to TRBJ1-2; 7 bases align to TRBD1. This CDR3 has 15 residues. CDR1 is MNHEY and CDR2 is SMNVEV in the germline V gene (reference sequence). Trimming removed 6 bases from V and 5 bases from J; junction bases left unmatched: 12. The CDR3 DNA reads TGTGCCAGCAGCCCCGACAGGGTAGTGTTTTATGGCTACACCTTC. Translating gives CASSPDRVVFYGYTF.

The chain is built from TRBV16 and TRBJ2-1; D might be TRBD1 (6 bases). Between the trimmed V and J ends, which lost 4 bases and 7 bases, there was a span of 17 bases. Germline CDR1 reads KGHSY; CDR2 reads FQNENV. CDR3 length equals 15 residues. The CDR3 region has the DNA TGTGCCAGCAGCCGCCTGGGGGCTAGCAATAATGAGCAGTTCTTC. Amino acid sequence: CASSRLGASNNEQFF.

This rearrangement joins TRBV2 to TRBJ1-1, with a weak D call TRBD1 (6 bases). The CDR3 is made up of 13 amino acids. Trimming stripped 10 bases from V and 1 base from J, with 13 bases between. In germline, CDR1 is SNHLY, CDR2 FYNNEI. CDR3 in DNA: TGTGCCAAAAACAGGGAAAGGAACACTGAAGCTTTCTTT. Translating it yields CAKNRERNTEAFF. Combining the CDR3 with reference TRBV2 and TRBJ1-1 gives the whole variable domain EPEVTQTPSHQVTQMGQEVILRCVPISNHLYFYWYRQILGQKVEFLVSFYNNEISEKSEIFDDQFSVERPDGSNFTLKIRSTKLEDSAMYFCAKNRERNTEAFFGQGTRLTVV.

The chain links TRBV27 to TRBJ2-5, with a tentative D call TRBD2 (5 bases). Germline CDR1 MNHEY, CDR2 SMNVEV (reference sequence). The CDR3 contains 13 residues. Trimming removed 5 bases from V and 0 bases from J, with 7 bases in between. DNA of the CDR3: TGTGCCAGCAGTCGGAGGAACCAAGAGACCCAGTACTTC. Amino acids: CASSRRNQETQYF.

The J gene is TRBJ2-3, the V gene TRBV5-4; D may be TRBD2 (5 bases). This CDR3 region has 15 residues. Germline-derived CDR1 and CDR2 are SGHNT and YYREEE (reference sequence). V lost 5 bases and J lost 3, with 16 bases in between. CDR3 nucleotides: TGTGCCAGCAGGACCGCAGTACTAGGAACAGATACGCAGTATTTT. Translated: CASRTAVLGTDTQYF.